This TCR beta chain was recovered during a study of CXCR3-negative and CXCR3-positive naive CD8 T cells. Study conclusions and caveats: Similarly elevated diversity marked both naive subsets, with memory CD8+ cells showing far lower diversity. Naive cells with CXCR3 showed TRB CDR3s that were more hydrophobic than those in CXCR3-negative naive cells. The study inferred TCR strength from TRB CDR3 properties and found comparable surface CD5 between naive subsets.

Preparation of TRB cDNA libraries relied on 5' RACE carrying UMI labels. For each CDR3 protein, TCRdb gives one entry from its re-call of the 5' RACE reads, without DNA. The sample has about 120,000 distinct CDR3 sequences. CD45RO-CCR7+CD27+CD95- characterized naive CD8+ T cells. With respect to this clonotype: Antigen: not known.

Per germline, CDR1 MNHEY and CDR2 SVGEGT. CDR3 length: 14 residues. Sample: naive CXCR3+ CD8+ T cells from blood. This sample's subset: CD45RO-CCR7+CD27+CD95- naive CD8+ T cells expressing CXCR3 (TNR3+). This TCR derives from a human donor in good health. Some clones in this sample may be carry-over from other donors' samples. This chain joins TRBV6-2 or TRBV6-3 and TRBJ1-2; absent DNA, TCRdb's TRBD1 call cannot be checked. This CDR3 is CASSYSRQGDGYTF.